This T cell receptor (beta chain) emerged from a study of shared clonotypes between healthy human individuals. Looking at the study overall: CD4 naive and memory got three plates each, CD8 naive two, CD8 memory one. Study-wide findings and caveats: Shared clonotypes across all four donors exceeded non-shared ones in generation probability. Memory subsets generally showed lower estimated richness than naive subsets.

The CDR3 totals 16 residues. Germline lookup yields CDR1 SGHAT and CDR2 FQNNGV. Trimming removed 4 bases from V and 5 bases from J; junction bases left unmatched: 7. Both subsets, CD45RA+ naive and CD45RA-negative memory, were split from the CD4+ cells. Remarks on this clone: Its specificity is unknown.

Profiled with immunoSEQ multiplex PCR; TCRdb holds only in-frame clones, not every one. The repertoire holds about 990,000 clones, more than 75% seen once, with roughly 0.57% in the top ten. Sequencing used memory CD4+ T cells from PBMCs. Subset in this sample: CD45RA-negative fraction. The V call is TRBV11-2, the J call TRBJ2-1; 11 positions agree with TRBD2. The receptor was isolated from a man younger than 30 in good health. Some clones in this sample may be carry-over from other donors' samples. CDR3 amino acids: CASSSRLAGINNEQFF. Written as DNA, the CDR3 is TGTGCCAGCAGCTCCCGACTAGCGGGGATCAACAATGAGCAGTTCTTC.